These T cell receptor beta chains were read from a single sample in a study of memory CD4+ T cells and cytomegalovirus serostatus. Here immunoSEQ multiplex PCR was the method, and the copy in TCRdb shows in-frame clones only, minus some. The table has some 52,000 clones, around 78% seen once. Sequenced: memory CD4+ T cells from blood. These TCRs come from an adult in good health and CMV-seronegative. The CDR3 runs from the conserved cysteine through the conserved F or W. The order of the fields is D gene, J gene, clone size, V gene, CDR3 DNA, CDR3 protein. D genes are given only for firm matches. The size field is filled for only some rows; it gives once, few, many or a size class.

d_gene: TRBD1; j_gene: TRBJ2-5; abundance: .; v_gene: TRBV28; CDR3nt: TGTGCCAGCAGTACCAGGACAGGGGCCCAAGAGACCCAGTACTTC; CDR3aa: CASSTRTGAQETQYF
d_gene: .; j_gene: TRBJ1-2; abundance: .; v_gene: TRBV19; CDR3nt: TGTGCCAGTAGTAGCGACAGGTATGGCTACACCTTC; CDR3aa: CASSSDRYGYTF
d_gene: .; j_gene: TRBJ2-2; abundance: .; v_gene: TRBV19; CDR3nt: TGTGCCAGTAGTATAGTGCTCAACACCGGGGAGCTGTTTTTT; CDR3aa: CASSIVLNTGELFF
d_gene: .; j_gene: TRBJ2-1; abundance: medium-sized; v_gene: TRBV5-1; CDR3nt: TGCGCCAGCAGCTTGGCTCTGCGAAGCACGGGGAATGAGCAGTTCTTC; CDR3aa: CASSLALRSTGNEQFF
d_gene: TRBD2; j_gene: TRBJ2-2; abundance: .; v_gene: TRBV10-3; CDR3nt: TGTGCCATCAAACCCGCGGGGGACCAGAACACCGGGGAGCTGTTTTTT; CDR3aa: CAIKPAGDQNTGELFF
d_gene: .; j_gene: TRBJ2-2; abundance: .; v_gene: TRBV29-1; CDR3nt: TGCAGCGGGAGGGACAGGAACACCGGGGAGCTGTTTTTT; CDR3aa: CSGRDRNTGELFF
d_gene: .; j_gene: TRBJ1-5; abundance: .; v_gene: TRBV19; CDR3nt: TGTGCCAGTACGGCCCGGGGGGGGGCTAGTCAGCCCCAGCATTTT; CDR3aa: CASTARGGASQPQHF
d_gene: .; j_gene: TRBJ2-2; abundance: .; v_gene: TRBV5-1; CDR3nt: TGCGCCAGCAGCTTGCCCAGAACGAACACCGGGGAGCTGTTTTTT; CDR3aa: CASSLPRTNTGELFF
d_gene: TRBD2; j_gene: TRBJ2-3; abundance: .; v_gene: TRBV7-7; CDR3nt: TGTGCTAGCAGGTTAGGGACTACCGGCACAGATACGCAGTATTTT; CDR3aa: CASRLGTTGTDTQYF
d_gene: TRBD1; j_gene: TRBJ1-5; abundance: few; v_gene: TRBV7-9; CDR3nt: TGTGCCAGCAGTTTGGGACAGCATAGCAATCAGCCCCAGCATTTT; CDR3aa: CASSLGQHSNQPQHF
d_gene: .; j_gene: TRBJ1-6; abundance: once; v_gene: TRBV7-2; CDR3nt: TGTGCCAGTAGGACAGACTTCGGAAATTCACCCCTCCACTTT; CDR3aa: CASRTDFGNSPLHF
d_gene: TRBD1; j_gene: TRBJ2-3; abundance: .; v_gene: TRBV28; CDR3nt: TGTGCCAGCAGCCACAGGGGGCAGGGAGGAACAGATACGCAGTATTTT; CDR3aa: CASSHRGQGGTDTQYF
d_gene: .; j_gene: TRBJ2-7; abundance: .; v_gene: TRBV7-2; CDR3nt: TGTGCCAGCAGCCCTTGGAGTAGCTCCTACGAGCAGTACTTC; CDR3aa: CASSPWSSSYEQYF
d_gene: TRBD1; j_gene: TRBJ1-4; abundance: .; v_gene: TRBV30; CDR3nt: TGTGCCTGGACAACCTCCCTAGGGACAGGGGGCCAGTTTGGTGAAAAACTGTTTTTT; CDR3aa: CAWTTSLGTGGQFGEKLFF
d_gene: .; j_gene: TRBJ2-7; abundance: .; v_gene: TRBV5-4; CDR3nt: TGTGCCAGCAGCCACCTCATGGGGGGGGCCCTCTCCTACGAGCAGTACTTC; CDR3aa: CASSHLMGGALSYEQYF
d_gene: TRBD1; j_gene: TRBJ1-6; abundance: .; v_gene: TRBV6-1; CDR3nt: TGTGCCAGCAGTAACGACAGGGCGGGTAATTCACCCCTCCACTTT; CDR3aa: CASSNDRAGNSPLHF
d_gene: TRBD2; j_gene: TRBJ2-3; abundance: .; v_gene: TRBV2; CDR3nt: TGTGCCAGCAGTGCCAGGACTAGCGGGGCCAGCACAGATACGCAGTATTTT; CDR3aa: CASSARTSGASTDTQYF
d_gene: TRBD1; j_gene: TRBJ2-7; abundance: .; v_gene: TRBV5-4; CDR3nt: TGTGCCAGCAGCTCGGGGGGACAGGGGGCGCTCGGGCAGTACTTC; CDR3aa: CASSSGGQGALGQYF
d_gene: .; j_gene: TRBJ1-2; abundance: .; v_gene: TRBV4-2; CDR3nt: TGTGCCAGCAGCCAAGATACGATTGAGACCAATGGCTACACCTTC; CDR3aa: CASSQDTIETNGYTF
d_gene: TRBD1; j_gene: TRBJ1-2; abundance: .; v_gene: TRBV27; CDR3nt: TGTGCCAGCAGTTTTCGGTCGCAGGGACAGGGGCTCTATGGCTACACCTTC; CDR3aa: CASSFRSQGQGLYGYTF
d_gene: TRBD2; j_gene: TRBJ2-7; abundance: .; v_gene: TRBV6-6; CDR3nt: TGTGCCAGCATTGGGTTAGCGGGGGGGCCTTACGAGCAGTACTTC; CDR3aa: CASIGLAGGPYEQYF
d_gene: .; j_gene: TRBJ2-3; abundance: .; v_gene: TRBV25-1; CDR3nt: TGTGCCAGCAGTGAAGAATGGACAGATACGCAGTATTTT; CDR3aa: CASSEEWTDTQYF
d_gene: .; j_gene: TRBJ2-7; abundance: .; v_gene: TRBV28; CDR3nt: TGTGCCAGCAGCCCCCTAGGGCTTTCCTACGAGCAGTACTTC; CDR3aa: CASSPLGLSYEQYF
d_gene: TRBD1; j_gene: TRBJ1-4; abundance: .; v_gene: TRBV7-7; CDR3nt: TGTGCTAGCAGCTTAGGGTCGGGACAGGGGAATGAAAAACTGTTTTTT; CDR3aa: CASSLGSGQGNEKLFF
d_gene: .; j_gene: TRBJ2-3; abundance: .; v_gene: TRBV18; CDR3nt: TGTGCCAGCTCCCAGGGCACAGATACGCAGTATTTT; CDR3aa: CASSQGTDTQYF
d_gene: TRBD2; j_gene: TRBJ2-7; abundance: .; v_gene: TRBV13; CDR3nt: TGTGCCAGCAGCTTAGGCCTAACTAGCGGGGTTTCCTACGAGCAGTACTTC; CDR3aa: CASSLGLTSGVSYEQYF
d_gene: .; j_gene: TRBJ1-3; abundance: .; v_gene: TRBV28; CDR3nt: TGTGCCAGCAGTGGAAGTGAGTTCTCTGGAAACACCATATATTTT; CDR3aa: CASSGSEFSGNTIYF
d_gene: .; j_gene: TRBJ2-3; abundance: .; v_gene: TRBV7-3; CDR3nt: TGTGCCAGCAGCTTGAATCGGGGGACCACAGATACGCAGTATTTT; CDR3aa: CASSLNRGTTDTQYF
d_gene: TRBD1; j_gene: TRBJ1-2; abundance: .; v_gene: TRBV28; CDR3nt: TGTGCCAGCAGTCCGCCGACAGGGAGACATGGCTACACCTTC; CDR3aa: CASSPPTGRHGYTF
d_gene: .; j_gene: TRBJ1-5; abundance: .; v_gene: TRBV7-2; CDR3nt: TGTGCCAGCAGCTTACGAGGTAATCAGCCCCAGCATTTT; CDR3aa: CASSLRGNQPQHF
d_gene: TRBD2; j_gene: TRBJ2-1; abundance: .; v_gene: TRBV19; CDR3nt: TGTGCCAGTAGTATTACTAGCGGGAGAACTAATGAGCAGTTCTTC; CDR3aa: CASSITSGRTNEQFF
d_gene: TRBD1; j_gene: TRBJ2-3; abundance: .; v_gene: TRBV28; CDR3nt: TGTGCCAGCAACCTCAGGACAGGGGTACCAGATACGCAGTATTTT; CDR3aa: CASNLRTGVPDTQYF
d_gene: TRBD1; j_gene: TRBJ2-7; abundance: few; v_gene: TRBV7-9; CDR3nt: TGTGCCAGCAGCTTAAATCCTTGGGACAGGGGCGGGGAGCAGTACTTC; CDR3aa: CASSLNPWDRGGEQYF
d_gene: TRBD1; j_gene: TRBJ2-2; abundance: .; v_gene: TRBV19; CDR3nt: TGTGCCAGTAGTATGGGACAGGGTTACACCGGGGAGCTGTTTTTT; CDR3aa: CASSMGQGYTGELFF
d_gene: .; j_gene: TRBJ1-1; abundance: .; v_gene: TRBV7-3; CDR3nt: TGTGCCAGCAGCTGGGGCAAGAACACTGAAGCTTTCTTT; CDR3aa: CASSWGKNTEAFF
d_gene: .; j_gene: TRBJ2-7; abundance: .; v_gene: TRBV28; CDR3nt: TGTGCCAGCAGTCCCCTTACAGGGCCAAGCTCCTACGAGCAGTACTTC; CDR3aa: CASSPLTGPSSYEQYF
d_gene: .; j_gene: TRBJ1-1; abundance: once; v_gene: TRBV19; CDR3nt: TGTGCCAGTAGTGAACAGGGAAGAGGGACTGAAGCTTTCTTT; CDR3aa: CASSEQGRGTEAFF
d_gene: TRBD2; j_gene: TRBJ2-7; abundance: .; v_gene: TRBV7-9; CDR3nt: TGTGCCAGCAGCTTATCCGTGGGACTAGCGGGAGGGCTTCAGTACTTC; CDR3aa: CASSLSVGLAGGLQYF
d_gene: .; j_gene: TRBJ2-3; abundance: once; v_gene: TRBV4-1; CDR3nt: TGCGCCAGCAGCCACGATCGGAGAAACCCTTTTTACCCCACAGATACGCAGTATTTT; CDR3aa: CASSHDRRNPFYPTDTQYF